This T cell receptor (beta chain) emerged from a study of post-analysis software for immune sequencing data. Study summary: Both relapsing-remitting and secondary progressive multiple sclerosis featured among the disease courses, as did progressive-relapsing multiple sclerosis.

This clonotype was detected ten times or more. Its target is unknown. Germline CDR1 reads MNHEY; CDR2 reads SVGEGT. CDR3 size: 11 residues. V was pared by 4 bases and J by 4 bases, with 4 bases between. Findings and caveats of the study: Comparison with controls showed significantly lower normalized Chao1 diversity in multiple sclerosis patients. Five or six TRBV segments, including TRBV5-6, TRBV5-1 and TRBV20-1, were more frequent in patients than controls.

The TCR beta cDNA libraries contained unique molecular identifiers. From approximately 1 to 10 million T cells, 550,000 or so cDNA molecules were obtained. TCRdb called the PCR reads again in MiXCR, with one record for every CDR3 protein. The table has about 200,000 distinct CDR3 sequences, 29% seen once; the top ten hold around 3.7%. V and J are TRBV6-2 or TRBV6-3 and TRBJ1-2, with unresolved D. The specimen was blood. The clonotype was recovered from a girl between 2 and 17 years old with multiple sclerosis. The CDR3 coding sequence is TGTGCCAGCAGTTCCTTCTATGGCTACACCTTC. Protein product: CASSSFYGYTF.